This is a list of T cell receptor beta chains from one sample in a study of shared T cell receptors in the human thymus. The data were produced by immunoSEQ multiplex PCR, yet TCRdb's version contains in-frame clones alone and is incomplete. The sample consists of 640,000 or so clones, about 90% of them appearing once. The data also belong to a second study, concerning human thymus T cells.

The sequenced sample consisted of thymocytes. These TCRs come from a boy under three years old with a congenital heart defect. CDR3s include the opening cysteine and the closing phenylalanine or tryptophan. D genes are given only for firm matches. Clone size, where shown, is once, few, many, or a class for clones that have expanded.

V	size	J	D	CDR3	DNA
TRBV7-8	few	TRBJ2-7	-	CASSRNGTYEQYF	TGTGCCAGCAGCCGTAACGGGACCTACGAGCAGTACTTC
TRBV7-2	-	TRBJ1-3	-	CASSTQDSGNTIYF	TGTGCCAGCAGCACACAAGACTCTGGAAACACCATATATTTT
TRBV2	-	TRBJ2-7	TRBD1	CASSRNRGEQYF	TGTGCCAGCAGCCGCAACAGGGGCGAGCAGTACTTC
TRBV6-4	-	TRBJ1-6	TRBD1	CASSASRTGNSPLHF	TGTGCCAGCAGTGCCTCCCGGACAGGGAATTCACCCCTCCACTTT
TRBV28	-	TRBJ1-5	-	CASSSIRARSNQPQHF	TGTGCCAGCAGCTCGATCAGGGCGCGAAGCAATCAGCCCCAGCATTTT
TRBV11-2	-	TRBJ1-2	TRBD1	CASSLGGRDRGLPNYGYTF	TGTGCCAGCAGCTTAGGGGGACGGGACAGGGGCCTTCCTAACTATGGCTACACCTTC
TRBV5-1	-	TRBJ2-7	-	CASSLVWGGLDEQYF	TGCGCCAGCAGCTTGGTCTGGGGGGGGCTCGACGAGCAGTACTTC
TRBV6-5	-	TRBJ2-2	-	CATFSSTGELFF	TGTGCCACCTTCTCGAGTACCGGGGAGCTGTTTTTT
TRBV11-2	-	TRBJ2-1	-	CASSLGGQGLKGYEQFF	TGTGCCAGCAGCTTAGGTGGCCAGGGGCTTAAGGGCTATGAGCAGTTCTTC
TRBV11-2	-	TRBJ2-2	TRBD1	CARERTGNTGELFF	TGTGCCAGGGAACGGACAGGGAACACCGGGGAGCTGTTTTTT
TRBV28	-	TRBJ1-2	-	CASSLGDNPLTGYTF	TGTGCCAGCAGTCTGGGGGACAATCCTTTGACGGGCTACACCTTC
TRBV10-1	-	TRBJ1-1	TRBD1	CASSDSGQGISDTEAFF	TGCGCCAGCAGTGACTCGGGACAGGGGATCTCGGACACTGAAGCTTTCTTT
TRBV15	once	TRBJ2-5	TRBD2	CATSKKVGTSGGEETQYF	TGTGCCACCAGCAAAAAAGTGGGCACTAGCGGGGGGGAAGAGACCCAGTACTTC
TRBV6-5	-	TRBJ1-1	TRBD1	CASRRTGGLEAFF	TGTGCCAGCAGAAGGACAGGGGGACTTGAAGCTTTCTTT
TRBV5-1	few	TRBJ2-3	-	CASSFNPTRSHTDTQYF	TGCGCCAGCAGCTTTAACCCCACCCGTAGTCACACAGATACGCAGTATTTT
TRBV30	-	TRBJ2-7	-	CAWSPKFLDYEQYF	TGTGCCTGGAGTCCCAAATTTCTAGACTACGAGCAGTACTTC
TRBV19	few	TRBJ1-4	TRBD1	CASRSDRAGEKLFF	TGTGCCAGTAGATCGGACAGGGCCGGTGAAAAACTGTTTTTT
TRBV14	-	TRBJ2-7	-	CASSPRSGDSYEQYF	TGTGCCAGCAGCCCCCGCTCTGGAGACTCCTACGAGCAGTACTTC
TRBV6-6	-	TRBJ2-2	-	CASSYSRGIDTGELFF	TGTGCCAGCAGTTACTCGCGCGGGATTGACACCGGGGAGCTGTTTTTT
TRBV10-3	-	TRBJ2-7	TRBD2	CAISESSRECSEQYF	TGTGCCATCAGTGAGTCCTCGCGGGAGTGTTCCGAGCAGTACTTC
TRBV5-4	-	TRBJ2-5	TRBD2	CASSLELLAGDQETQYF	TGTGCCAGCAGCTTGGAGCTACTAGCGGGAGATCAAGAGACCCAGTACTTC
TRBV28	-	TRBJ2-7	-	CASSSSGQSYEQYF	-